The 9 T cell receptor beta chains reported below all come from one sample, sequenced in a study of blood T cell repertoires in COVID-19. Libraries were prepared by immunoSEQ multiplex PCR; TCRdb keeps only in-frame clonotypes and omits some of them. The sample contains around 190,000 clones, approximately 84% of which appear only once. The sample was PBMCs or T cells enriched from blood (not recorded which). These receptors all come from a woman aged 30 to 39 who had recovered from COVID-19.

The rearrangement uses TRBV11-2 and TRBJ2-3; maybe TRBD2 (6 bases). CDR3 length: 15 amino acids. The ends were cut back, 3 bases at V and 0 bases at J, with 10 bases in the middle. Germline lookup yields CDR1 SGHAT and CDR2 FQNNGV. For the CDR3, the DNA is TGTGCCAGCAGCTTGGACTATGGGAGCACAGATACGCAGTATTTT. It encodes CASSLDYGSTDTQYF.

The rearrangement uses TRBV19 and TRBJ2-5; D unresolved. Germline loops: CDR1 LNHDA, CDR2 SQIVND (reference sequence). CDR3 length: 13 residues. V lost 4 bases, J lost 4 bases, and 10 bases lay in between. The DNA for the CDR3 is TGTGCCAGTAGTAAAAATAGGAGAGAGACCCAGTACTTC. Its translation: CASSKNRRETQYF.

This clone was observed many times. V gene TRBV5-1 combines with J gene TRBJ2-7, with 7 positions matching TRBD1. The ends lost 6 bases at V and 3 bases at J; junction bases unmatched: 9. CDR3 length equals 14 residues. The germline V gene has CDR1 SGHRS and CDR2 YFSETQ. The CDR3 reads CASTRVAGGYEQYF. CDR3 nucleotides: TGCGCCAGCACCCGGGTGGCAGGGGGCTACGAGCAGTACTTC.

The CDR3 coding sequence is TGCGCCAGCAGCCCGGTCGAGCGGGGCGCAGATACGCAGTATTTT. It specifies CASSPVERGADTQYF. The rearrangement uses TRBV5-1 and TRBJ2-3, with 7 bases that match TRBD2. Germline lookup yields CDR1 SGHRS and CDR2 YFSETQ. This CDR3 region has 15 residues. V lost 4 bases and J lost 4; bases outside the gene matches: 9. The full variable domain, completed using reference TRBV5-1 and TRBJ2-3, is KAGVTQTPRYLIKTRGQQVTLSCSPISGHRSVSWYQQTPGQGLQFLFEYFSETQRNKGNFPGRFSGRQFSNSRSEMNVSTLELGDSALYLCASSPVERGADTQYFGPGTRLTVL.

This chain uses TRBV18 with TRBJ2-1; 10 positions match TRBD1. Germline trimming cut 4 bases from V and 8 bases from J; bases unmatched to any gene: 14. CDR1 is KGHSH and CDR2 is LQKENI in the germline V gene. CDR3 length: 17 residues. The CDR3: CASSQRPPGQGSHEQFF. DNA for the CDR3: TGTGCCAGCTCACAACGTCCCCCGGGACAGGGGTCACATGAGCAGTTCTTC.

There are a few counts of this clone. The chain is built from TRBV7-8 and TRBJ1-5, with TRBD1 matching over 8 bases. Germline V gene lookup returns CDR1 SGHVS and CDR2 FQNEAQ. V lost 5 bases to trimming and J lost 4 bases; unmatched junction nucleotides: 7. CDR3 length equals 15 residues. The DNA for the CDR3 is TGTGCCAGCAGCCAGCCCCAGGGGGCTAATCAGCCCCAGCATTTT. Protein product: CASSQPQGANQPQHF.

CDR3 nucleotides: TGTGCCAGCAGCTTGGTAGGACTAGCGGGGTATAGTGAGCAGTTCTTC. Translation: CASSLVGLAGYSEQFF. This rearrangement joins TRBV5-5 to TRBJ2-1, with 12 bases that match TRBD2. The CDR3 has 16 amino acids. Germline V lookup: CDR1 SGHKS, CDR2 YYEKEE (reference sequence). The J segment lost 9 bases and the V segment lost 0 bases, leaving 7 bases of the junction unmatched.

Notes on this clone: The sample contains more than one DNA sequence encoding this CDR3. This rearrangement joins TRBV9 to TRBJ1-2; D unclear. From germline, CDR1 is SGDLS and CDR2 YYNGEE. V was pared by 2 bases and J by 0 bases, with 5 bases between. The CDR3 totals 13 residues. The CDR3 nucleotides read TGTGCCAGCAGCGTCGACTCTAACTATGGCTACACCTTC. As protein: CASSVDSNYGYTF.

This clone was counted many times. The CDR3 DNA is TGTGCCAGCAGTTTTCAGGACAGGGTGAATGGCTACACCTTC. Its translation: CASSFQDRVNGYTF. The chain has TRBV28 and TRBJ1-2, with 8 positions matching TRBD1. The CDR3 loop spans 14 amino acids. CDR1 and CDR2 from the germline V gene are MDHEN and SYDVKM. Trimming cost V 3 bases and J 6 bases; bases outside gene matches: 6.